Listed below are T cell receptor beta chains from one sample, sequenced in a study of identical twins. TCRdb reprocessed the 5' RACE reads via MiXCR and lists one record per CDR3 protein. The table has 460,000 or so distinct CDR3 sequences, about 14% seen once. The sample also formed part of further work on yellow fever vaccine responses in identical twins.

Sequencing was done on a sample of CD4+ T cells sorted from blood. These receptors were collected from a woman aged 18-29 years in good health. Both conserved end residues are part of each CDR3. D genes are given only for firm matches. Clone size is shown for a subset of rows, as once, few, many or a class of expanded clone.

J,size,V,D,DNA,CDR3
TRBJ2-7,-,TRBV11-2,TRBD1,TGTGCCAGCAGCTTAGATACGCGACAGGGTAACGAGCAGTACTTC,CASSLDTRQGNEQYF
TRBJ2-1,-,TRBV28,-,TGTGCCAGCAGCTTAGGGGGGACTTTATACAATGAGCAGTTCTTC,CASSLGGTLYNEQFF
TRBJ2-7,-,TRBV5-1,-,TGCGCCAGCAGCTTGGGTGTGGGAATCGTCTACGAGCAGTACTTC,CASSLGVGIVYEQYF
TRBJ2-3,-,TRBV5-1,-,TGCGCCAGCAGCCCGCCCGGGTCCGGATCAGATACGCAGTATTTT,CASSPPGSGSDTQYF
TRBJ2-5,many,TRBV29-1,-,TGCAGCGTTGAAAGGGAGACCCAGTACTTC,CSVERETQYF
TRBJ2-3,many,TRBV5-1,-,TGCGCCAGCAGCTTGGTTGGTCGGCGCAGTAGCACAGATACGCAGTATTTT,CASSLVGRRSSTDTQYF
TRBJ1-2,-,TRBV5-1,-,TGCGCCAGCAGCGCCGACAGTGTTTATGGCTACACCTTC,CASSADSVYGYTF
TRBJ2-7,many,TRBV20-1,TRBD1,TGCAGTGCGAGACAGGGTAGTATCTACGAGCAGTACTTC,CSARQGSIYEQYF
TRBJ2-7,few,TRBV6-5,-,TGTGCCAGCAGAACGACAGCTAGCGAGCAGTACTTC,CASRTTASEQYF
TRBJ1-6,-,TRBV28,-,TGTGCCAGCAACTCACCCGGGGGAGGTAGATCACCCCTCCACTTT,CASNSPGGGRSPLHF
TRBJ2-7,-,TRBV4-3,-,TGCGCCAGCAGCCAAGTTTTAGGAAACGAGCAGTACTTC,CASSQVLGNEQYF
TRBJ2-3,-,TRBV6-2/TRBV6-3,TRBD2,TGTGCCAGCAGAAACGGAGCGGGAGGGCCGGCAGATACGCAGTATTTT,CASRNGAGGPADTQYF
TRBJ2-2,-,TRBV12-3/TRBV12-4,-,TGTGCCAGCCGGGAAGGGGCGAGCACCGGGGAGCTGTTTTTT,CASREGASTGELFF
TRBJ2-3,-,TRBV4-2,-,TGTGCCAGCAGCCAAGACCACACAGATACGCAGTATTTT,CASSQDHTDTQYF
TRBJ2-6,-,TRBV5-1,TRBD2,TGCGCCAGCAGCCGGACTAGCGGGATTTCCTCTGGGGCCAACGTCCTGACTTTC,CASSRTSGISSGANVLTF
TRBJ2-7,-,TRBV18,TRBD2,TGTGCCAGCTCACCTGCCGCGGGAGTAATCTACGAGCAGTACTTC,CASSPAAGVIYEQYF
TRBJ1-1,-,TRBV28,-,TGTGCCAGCAGTTTAGGGGGGGTGGTCACTGAAGCTTTCTTT,CASSLGGVVTEAFF
TRBJ2-3,few,TRBV7-9,TRBD2,TGTGCCAGCAGCTTAGCGTCACTAGCGGGAGAAGGAGATACGCAGTATTTT,CASSLASLAGEGDTQYF
TRBJ1-1,few,TRBV6-5,-,TGTGCCAGCAGTTACAGGGATCCGTACACTGAAGCTTTCTTT,CASSYRDPYTEAFF
TRBJ2-5,-,TRBV20-1,-,TGCAGTGCTCTTCAGGTGAATGGAGAGACCCAGTACTTC,CSALQVNGETQYF
TRBJ2-2,-,TRBV6-5,-,TGTGCCAGCAGATACGCGAGGGAGAACACCGGGGAGCTGTTTTTT,CASRYARENTGELFF
TRBJ2-2,few,TRBV12-3/TRBV12-4,TRBD2,TGTGCCAGCAGTTTCAGGACTAGCGGATCCACCGGGGAGCTGTTTTTT,CASSFRTSGSTGELFF
TRBJ2-1,few,TRBV4-3,TRBD1,TGCGCCAGCAGCCAAGGGGGAGTGGGACAGGGGACCAATGAGCAGTTCTTC,CASSQGGVGQGTNEQFF
TRBJ2-7,-,TRBV5-6,TRBD1,TGTGCCAGCAGCTCAACCGGGACAGGACCCTACGAGCAGTACTTC,CASSSTGTGPYEQYF
TRBJ2-1,few,TRBV19,-,TGTGCCAGTAGTTTTCTGGGGTCTGAGCGGTTCTTC,CASSFLGSERFF
TRBJ2-3,once,TRBV7-2,TRBD2,TGTGCCAGCAAGACTAGCGGGAACACAGATACGCAGTATTTT,CASKTSGNTDTQYF
TRBJ2-7,-,TRBV15,-,TGTGCCACCAGCAGAGATAAGATCGGGGATGGCTACGAGCAGTACTTC,CATSRDKIGDGYEQYF
TRBJ2-5,-,TRBV25-1,-,TGTGCCAGCAGTGTCTGGGGGAATCAAGAGACCCAGTACTTC,CASSVWGNQETQYF
TRBJ2-1,-,TRBV24-1,TRBD2,TGTGCCACCAGTGATTTGGCTAGCGGGAGGTACAATGAGCAGTTCTTC,CATSDLASGRYNEQFF
TRBJ2-5,few,TRBV12-3/TRBV12-4,-,TGTGCCAGCAGTTTGAGGCGGACAGAGACCCAGTACTTC,CASSLRRTETQYF
TRBJ2-7,-,TRBV6-1,TRBD1,TGTGCCAGCAGGAGGGGACAGGGATTCTACGAGCAGTACTTC,CASRRGQGFYEQYF
TRBJ2-7,many,TRBV5-1,-,TGCGCCAGCAGCCTTGGGGACTCCTACTACGAGCAGTACTTC,CASSLGDSYYEQYF
TRBJ2-1,many,TRBV3-1,-,TGTGCCAGCAGCCATTTAAATAATGAGCAGTTCTTC,CASSHLNNEQFF
TRBJ2-2,-,TRBV7-9,-,TGTGCCAGCAGCTTAGGGGGACTTCAGAACACCGGGGGGCTGTTTTTT,CASSLGGLQNTGGLFF
TRBJ1-1,few,TRBV7-9,-,TGTGCCAGCAGCTTAGGGGGCCCGGGTACTGAAGCTTTCTTT,CASSLGGPGTEAFF
TRBJ2-1,-,TRBV20-1,TRBD1,TGCAGTGCTAGGGACAGGTTGTTCGCTAATGAGCAGTTCTTC,CSARDRLFANEQFF
TRBJ2-3,many,TRBV3-1,-,TGTGCCTGCTCCGGGGGATCCACAGATACGCAGTATTTT,CACSGGSTDTQYF
TRBJ2-1,-,TRBV12-5,TRBD2,TGTGCTAGTGGTTTGCTACGAGCAGCGGGAGGGCCCCCGCAGGAGCAGTTCTTC,CASGLLRAAGGPPQEQFF
TRBJ1-1,-,TRBV12-3/TRBV12-4,-,TGTGCCAGCAGCATAGGAACCCGGTCAGCTTTCTTT,CASSIGTRSAFF
TRBJ2-5,-,TRBV19,-,TGTGCCACTTCAATCAGGGGAGGAGAGACCCAGTACTTC,CATSIRGGETQYF
TRBJ2-7,few,TRBV6-1,-,TGTGCCAGCCGACCAGGGCAGATCTACGAGCAGTACTTC,CASRPGQIYEQYF
TRBJ1-4,-,TRBV7-9,TRBD1,TGTGCCAGCAGCTTATTTACGGGACAGGTCGGTGAAAAACTGTTTTTT,CASSLFTGQVGEKLFF
TRBJ2-2,-,TRBV11-2,TRBD2,TGTGCCAGCAGCTTTCGCGGGAGAGGCACCGGGGAGCTGTTTTTT,CASSFRGRGTGELFF
TRBJ1-1,few,TRBV20-1,-,TGCAGTGCTAGACGGGGGGGGACTGAAGCTTTCTTT,CSARRGGTEAFF
TRBJ1-2,few,TRBV28,-,TGTGCCAGCAGTTTAAACCTGAACTATGGCTACACCTTC,CASSLNLNYGYTF
TRBJ1-6,-,TRBV29-1,-,TGCAGCGTTGTGGCCGGCCAACGTTATAATTCACCCCTCCACTTT,CSVVAGQRYNSPLHF
TRBJ2-7,-,TRBV6-2/TRBV6-3,-,TGTGCCAGCAGTTACTTGTTCGGTTCCTACGAGCAGTACTTC,CASSYLFGSYEQYF
TRBJ1-2,-,TRBV7-2,TRBD1,TGTGCCAGCAGCCTCGACAGGGGGGACTATGGCTACACCTTC,CASSLDRGDYGYTF
TRBJ2-3,many,TRBV5-1,-,TGCGCCAGCAGCTTGTATCCAGGGACAGATACGCAGTATTTT,CASSLYPGTDTQYF
TRBJ2-3,-,TRBV20-1,-,TGCAGTGCTAGAAGGCCGCAAAGCACAGATACGCAGTATTTT,CSARRPQSTDTQYF
TRBJ2-4,few,TRBV25-1,-,TGTGCCAGCAGTGACAGGGTTGGAAACATTCAGTACTTC,CASSDRVGNIQYF
TRBJ2-1,-,TRBV20-1,TRBD1,TGCAGTGCTTCCTCGGGACAGGGTACAAATGAGCAGTTCTTC,CSASSGQGTNEQFF
TRBJ2-3,few,TRBV5-6,-,TGTGCCAGCAGCTTGCGTCAGACCTCTAGCACAGATACGCAGTATTTT,CASSLRQTSSTDTQYF